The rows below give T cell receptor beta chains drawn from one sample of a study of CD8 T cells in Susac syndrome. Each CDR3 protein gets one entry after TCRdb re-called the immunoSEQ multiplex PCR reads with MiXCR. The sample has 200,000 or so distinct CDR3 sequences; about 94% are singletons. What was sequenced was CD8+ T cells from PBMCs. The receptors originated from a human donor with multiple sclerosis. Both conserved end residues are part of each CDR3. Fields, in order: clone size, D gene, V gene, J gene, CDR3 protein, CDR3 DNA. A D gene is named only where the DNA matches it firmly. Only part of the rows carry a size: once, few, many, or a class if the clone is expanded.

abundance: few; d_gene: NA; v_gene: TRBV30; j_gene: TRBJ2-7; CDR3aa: CAWSQGGEQYF; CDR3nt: TGTGCCTGGAGTCAAGGGGGGGAGCAGTACTTC
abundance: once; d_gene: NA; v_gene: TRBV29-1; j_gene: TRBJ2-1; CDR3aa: CSVDVRGDNEQFF; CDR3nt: TGCAGCGTTGATGTCCGGGGAGACAATGAGCAGTTCTTC
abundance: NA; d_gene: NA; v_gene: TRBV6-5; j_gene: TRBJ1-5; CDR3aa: CASSLDRYSNQPQHF; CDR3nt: TGTGCCAGCAGTCTAGACAGATATAGCAATCAGCCCCAGCATTTT
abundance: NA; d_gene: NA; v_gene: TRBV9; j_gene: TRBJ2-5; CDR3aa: CASSVDGLAIETQYF; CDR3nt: TGTGCCAGCAGCGTAGATGGGCTAGCGATAGAGACCCAGTACTTC
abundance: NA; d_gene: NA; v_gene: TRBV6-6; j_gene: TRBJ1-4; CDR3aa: CASSYTHASNEKLFF; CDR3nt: TGTGCCAGCAGTTACACACATGCGTCTAATGAAAAACTGTTTTTT
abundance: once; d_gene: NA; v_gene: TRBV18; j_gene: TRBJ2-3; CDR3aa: CASSPRRRVYTQYF; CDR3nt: TGTGCCAGCTCACCCCGACGACGGGTTTATACGCAGTATTTT
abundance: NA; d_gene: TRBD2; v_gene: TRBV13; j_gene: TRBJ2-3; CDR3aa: CASSGSGSRPDTQYF; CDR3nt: TGTGCCAGCAGCGGTAGCGGGTCCCGCCCAGATACGCAGTATTTT
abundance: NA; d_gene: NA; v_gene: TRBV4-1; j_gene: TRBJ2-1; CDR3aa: CASSQGPTSSYNEQFF; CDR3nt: TGCGCCAGCAGCCAAGGGCCCACTAGCTCCTACAATGAGCAGTTCTTC
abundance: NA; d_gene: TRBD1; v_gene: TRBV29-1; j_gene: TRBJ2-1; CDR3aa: CSVLTGVNEQFF; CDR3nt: TGCAGCGTCCTGACAGGGGTCAATGAGCAGTTCTTC
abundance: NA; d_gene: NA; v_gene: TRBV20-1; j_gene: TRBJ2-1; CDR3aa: CSARAYLTYNEQFF; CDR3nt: TGCAGTGCCAGGGCCTACCTCACCTACAATGAGCAGTTCTTC
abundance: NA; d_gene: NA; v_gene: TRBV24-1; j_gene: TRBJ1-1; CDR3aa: CATSDQTGEAFF; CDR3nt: TGTGCCACCAGTGACCAGACAGGTGAAGCTTTCTTT
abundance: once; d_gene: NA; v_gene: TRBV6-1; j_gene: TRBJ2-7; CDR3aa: CASSSRVLRSMSTWEQYF; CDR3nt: TGTGCCAGCAGTAGCCGGGTCCTTCGTTCTATGTCGACTTGGGAGCAGTACTTC
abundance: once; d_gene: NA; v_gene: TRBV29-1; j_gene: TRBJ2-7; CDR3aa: CSVESEGVYEQYF; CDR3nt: TGCAGCGTTGAGTCCGAGGGGGTGTACGAGCAGTACTTC
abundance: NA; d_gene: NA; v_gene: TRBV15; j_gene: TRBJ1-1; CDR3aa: CATGNPPNTEAFF; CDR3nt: TGTGCCACCGGCAATCCTCCGAACACTGAAGCTTTCTTT
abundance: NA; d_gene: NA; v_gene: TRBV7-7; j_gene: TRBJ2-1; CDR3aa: CASSLVPGRANEQFF; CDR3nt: TGTGCTAGCAGCTTGGTCCCCGGGAGAGCAAATGAGCAGTTCTTC
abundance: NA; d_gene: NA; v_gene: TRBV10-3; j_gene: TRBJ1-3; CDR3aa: CAISEGYDGNTIYF; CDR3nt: TGTGCCATCAGTGAGGGGTACGACGGAAACACCATATATTTT
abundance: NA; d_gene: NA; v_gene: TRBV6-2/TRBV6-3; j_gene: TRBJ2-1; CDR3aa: CASSYSRLNEQFF; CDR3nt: TGTGCCAGCAGTTACTCGAGGCTAAATGAGCAGTTCTTC
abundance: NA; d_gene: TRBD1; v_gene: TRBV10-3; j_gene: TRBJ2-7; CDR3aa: CAISETGGSSYEQYF; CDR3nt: TGTGCCATCAGTGAGACAGGGGGGAGCTCCTACGAGCAGTACTTC
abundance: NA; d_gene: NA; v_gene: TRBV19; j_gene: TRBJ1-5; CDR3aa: CASSRGHQPQHF; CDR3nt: TGTGCCAGTAGTAGGGGGCATCAGCCCCAGCATTTT
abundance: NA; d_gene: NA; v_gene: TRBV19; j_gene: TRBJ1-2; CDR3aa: CASKADSYYGYTF; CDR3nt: TGTGCCAGTAAAGCCGACAGCTACTATGGCTACACCTTC
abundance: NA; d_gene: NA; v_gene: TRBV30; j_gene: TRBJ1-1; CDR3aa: CAWSEGGNTEAFF; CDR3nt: TGTGCCTGGAGTGAGGGGGGGAACACTGAAGCTTTCTTT
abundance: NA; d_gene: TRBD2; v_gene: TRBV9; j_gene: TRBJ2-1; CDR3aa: CASSPQTHPSGGAYNEQFF; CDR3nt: TGTGCCAGCAGCCCTCAAACGCACCCTAGCGGGGGCGCTTACAATGAGCAGTTCTTC
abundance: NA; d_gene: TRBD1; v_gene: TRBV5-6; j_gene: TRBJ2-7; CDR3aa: CASRTGGFSYEQYF; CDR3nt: TGTGCCAGCCGAACAGGGGGGTTTTCCTACGAGCAGTACTTC
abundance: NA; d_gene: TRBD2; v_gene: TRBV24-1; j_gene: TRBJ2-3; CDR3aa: CATSDAAGNTDTQYF; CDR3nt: TGTGCCACCAGTGATGCAGCGGGGAACACAGATACGCAGTATTTT
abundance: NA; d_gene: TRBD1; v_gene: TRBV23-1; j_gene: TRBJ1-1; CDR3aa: CASSNPRGTGDHTEAFF; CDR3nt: TGCGCCAGCAGTAACCCAAGAGGGACAGGGGACCACACTGAAGCTTTCTTT
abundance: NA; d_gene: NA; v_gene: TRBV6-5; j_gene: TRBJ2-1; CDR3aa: CASSYTGTLMKDEQFF; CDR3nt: TGTGCCAGCAGTTACACCGGGACCCTTATGAAGGATGAGCAGTTCTTC
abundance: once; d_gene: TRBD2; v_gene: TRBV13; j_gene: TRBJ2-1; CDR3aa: CASSLGGGFQRPYNEQFF; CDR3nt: TGTGCCAGCAGCTTAGGCGGGGGGTTCCAGCGGCCCTACAATGAGCAGTTCTTC
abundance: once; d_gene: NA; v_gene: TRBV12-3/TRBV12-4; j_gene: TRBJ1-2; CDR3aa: CASGGAGGYTF; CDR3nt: TGTGCCAGCGGGGGGGCAGGAGGCTACACCTTC
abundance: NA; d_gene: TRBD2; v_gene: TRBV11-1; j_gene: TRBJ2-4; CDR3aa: CASSSSFSFRREALGKNIQYF; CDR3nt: TGTGCCAGCAGCTCCAGTTTCTCGTTCAGGCGGGAGGCCTTAGGCAAAAACATTCAGTACTTC
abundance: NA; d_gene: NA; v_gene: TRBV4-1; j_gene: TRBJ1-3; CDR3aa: CASSPRTVSGNTIYF; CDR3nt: TGCGCCAGCAGCCCCCGGACTGTCTCTGGAAACACCATATATTTT
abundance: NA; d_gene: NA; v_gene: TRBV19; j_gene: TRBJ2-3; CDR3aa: CASSILGLTDTQYF; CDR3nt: TGTGCCAGTAGTATATTGGGCCTCACAGATACGCAGTATTTT
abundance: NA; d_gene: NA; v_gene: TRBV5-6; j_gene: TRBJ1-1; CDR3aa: CASSFLGGIMNTEAFF; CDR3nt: TGTGCCAGCAGCTTCTTGGGGGGAATCATGAACACTGAAGCTTTCTTT
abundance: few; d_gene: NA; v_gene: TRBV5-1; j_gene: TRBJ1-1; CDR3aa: CASSWGTEAFF; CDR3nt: TGTGCCAGCAGCTGGGGCACTGAAGCTTTCTTT
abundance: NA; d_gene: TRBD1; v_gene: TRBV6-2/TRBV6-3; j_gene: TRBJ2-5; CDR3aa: CASSTEDRGFHQETQYF; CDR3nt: TGTGCCAGCAGTACCGAGGACAGGGGGTTCCACCAAGAGACCCAGTACTTC
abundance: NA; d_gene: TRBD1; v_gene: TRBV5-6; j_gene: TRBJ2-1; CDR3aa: CASSSGQGSYNEQFF; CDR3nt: TGTGCCAGCAGCTCCGGACAGGGGTCCTACAATGAGCAGTTCTTC
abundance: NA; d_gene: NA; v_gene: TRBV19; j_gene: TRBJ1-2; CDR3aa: CASSIDLGGLRAYGYTF; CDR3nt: TGTGCCAGTAGTATAGATCTTGGGGGCCTAAGGGCCTATGGCTACACCTTC
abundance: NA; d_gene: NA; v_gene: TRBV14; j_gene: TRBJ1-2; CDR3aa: CASSSLRAGFYGYTF; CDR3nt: TGTGCCAGCAGCTCACTTCGGGCAGGTTTTTATGGCTACACCTTC
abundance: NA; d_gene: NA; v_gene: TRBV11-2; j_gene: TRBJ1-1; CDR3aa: CASSFLGVTEAFF; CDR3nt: TGTGCCAGCAGCTTCCTCGGGGTTACTGAAGCTTTCTTT
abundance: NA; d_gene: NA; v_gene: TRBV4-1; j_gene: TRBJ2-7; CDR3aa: CASSQGSGSPVEQYF; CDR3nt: TGCGCCAGCAGCCAAGGGTCTGGGTCTCCCGTCGAGCAGTACTTC
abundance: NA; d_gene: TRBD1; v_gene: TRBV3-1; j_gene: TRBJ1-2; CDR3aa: CASSQDFRTGQPSSYGYTF; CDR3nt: TGTGCCAGCAGCCAAGATTTTCGGACAGGCCAGCCATCCTCCTATGGCTACACCTTC
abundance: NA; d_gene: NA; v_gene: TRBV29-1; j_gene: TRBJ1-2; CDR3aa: CSVFPADDRRYYGYTF; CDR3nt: TGCAGCGTCTTTCCAGCAGACGACAGGCGGTACTATGGCTACACCTTC
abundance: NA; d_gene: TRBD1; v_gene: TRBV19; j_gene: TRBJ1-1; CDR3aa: CASIDSTGNMNTEAFF; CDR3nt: TGTGCCAGTATTGACTCGACAGGGAACATGAACACTGAAGCTTTCTTT
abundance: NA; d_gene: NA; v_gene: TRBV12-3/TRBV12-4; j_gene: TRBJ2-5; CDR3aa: CASSFGDGQKETQYF; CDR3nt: TGTGCCAGCAGTTTTGGGGACGGACAGAAAGAGACCCAGTACTTC
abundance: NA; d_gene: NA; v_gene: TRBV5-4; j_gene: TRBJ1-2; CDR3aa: CASSFGTAIGYTF; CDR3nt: TGTGCCAGCAGCTTCGGGACCGCTATTGGCTACACCTTC
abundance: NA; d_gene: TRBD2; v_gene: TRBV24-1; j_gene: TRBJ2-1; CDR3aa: CATSEGTSGGGFF; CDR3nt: TGTGCCACCAGTGAGGGGACTAGCGGGGGAGGGTTCTTC
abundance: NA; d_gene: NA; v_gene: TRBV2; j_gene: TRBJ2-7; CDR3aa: CASSEIGSTHEQYF; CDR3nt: TGTGCCAGCAGTGAAATCGGTTCGACCCACGAGCAGTACTTC
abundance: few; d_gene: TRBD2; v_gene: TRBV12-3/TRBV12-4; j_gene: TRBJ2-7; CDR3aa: CASSLAGSSYEQYF; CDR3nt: TGTGCCAGCAGTCTAGCGGGTTCCTCCTACGAGCAGTACTTC
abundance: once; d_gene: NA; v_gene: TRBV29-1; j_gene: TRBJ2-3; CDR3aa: CSVARGATDTQYF; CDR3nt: TGCAGCGTTGCACGGGGGGCCACAGATACGCAGTATTTT
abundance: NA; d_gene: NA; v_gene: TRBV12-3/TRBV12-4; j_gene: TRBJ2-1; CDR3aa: CASSPAVGSEASVYNEQFF; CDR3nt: TGTGCCAGCAGTCCCGCGGTGGGGTCGGAAGCGTCTGTCTACAATGAGCAGTTCTTC
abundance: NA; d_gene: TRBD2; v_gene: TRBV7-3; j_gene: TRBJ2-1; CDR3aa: CASSLEREGNNEQFF; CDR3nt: TGTGCCAGCAGCTTAGAGCGGGAGGGAAACAATGAGCAGTTCTTC